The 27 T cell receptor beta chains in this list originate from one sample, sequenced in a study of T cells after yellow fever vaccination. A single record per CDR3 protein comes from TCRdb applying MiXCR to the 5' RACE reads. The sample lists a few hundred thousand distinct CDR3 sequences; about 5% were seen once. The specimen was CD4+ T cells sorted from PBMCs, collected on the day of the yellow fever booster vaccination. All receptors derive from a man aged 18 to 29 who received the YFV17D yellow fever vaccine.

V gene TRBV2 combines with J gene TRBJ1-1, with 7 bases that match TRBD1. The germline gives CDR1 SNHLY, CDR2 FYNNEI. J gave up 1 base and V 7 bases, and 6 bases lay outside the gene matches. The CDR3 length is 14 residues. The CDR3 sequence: CASKGQLRNTEAFF. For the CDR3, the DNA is TGTGCCAGCAAGGGACAGCTCAGGAACACTGAAGCTTTCTTT.

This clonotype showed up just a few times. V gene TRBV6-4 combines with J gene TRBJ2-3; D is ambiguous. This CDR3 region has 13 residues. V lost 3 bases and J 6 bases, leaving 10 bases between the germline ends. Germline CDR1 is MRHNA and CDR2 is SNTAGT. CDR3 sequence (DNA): TGTGCCAGCAGTGAATTCCTGACGGATACGCAGTATTTT. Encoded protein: CASSEFLTDTQYF.

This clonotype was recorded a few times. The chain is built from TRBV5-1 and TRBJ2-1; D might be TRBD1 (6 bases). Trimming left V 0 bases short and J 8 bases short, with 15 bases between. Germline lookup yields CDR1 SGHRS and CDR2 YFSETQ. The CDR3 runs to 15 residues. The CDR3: CASSLVGGPIDEQFF. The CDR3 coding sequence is TGCGCCAGCAGCTTGGTAGGGGGACCGATCGATGAGCAGTTCTTC.

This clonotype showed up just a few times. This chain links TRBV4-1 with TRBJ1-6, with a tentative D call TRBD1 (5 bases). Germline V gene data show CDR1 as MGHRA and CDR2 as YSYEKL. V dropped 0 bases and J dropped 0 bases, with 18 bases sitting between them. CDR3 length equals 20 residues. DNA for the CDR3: TGCGCCAGCAGCCAAGATCACCTGGTCGGGGCCTTCTCCTATAATTCACCCCTCCACTTT. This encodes CASSQDHLVGAFSYNSPLHF.

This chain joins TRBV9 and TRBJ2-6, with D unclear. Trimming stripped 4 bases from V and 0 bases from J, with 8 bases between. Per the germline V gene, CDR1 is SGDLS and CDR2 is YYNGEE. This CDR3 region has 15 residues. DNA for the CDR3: TGTGCCAGCAGCAAGACACACTCTGGGGCCAACGTCCTGACTTTC. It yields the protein CASSKTHSGANVLTF.

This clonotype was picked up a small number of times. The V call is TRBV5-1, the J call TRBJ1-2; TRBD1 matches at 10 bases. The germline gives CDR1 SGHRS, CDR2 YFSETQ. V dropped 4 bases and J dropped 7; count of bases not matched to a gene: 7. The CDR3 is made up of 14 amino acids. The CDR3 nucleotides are TGCGCCAGCAGCGGGACAGGGGATTGGCTTGGCTACACCTTC. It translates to CASSGTGDWLGYTF.

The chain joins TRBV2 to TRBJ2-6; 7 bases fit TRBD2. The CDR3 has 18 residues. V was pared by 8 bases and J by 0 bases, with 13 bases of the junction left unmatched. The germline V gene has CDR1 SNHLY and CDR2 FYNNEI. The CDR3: CASCREERGSSGANVLTF. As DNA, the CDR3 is TGTGCCAGCTGCCGGGAGGAGCGGGGTTCCTCTGGGGCCAACGTCCTGACTTTC.

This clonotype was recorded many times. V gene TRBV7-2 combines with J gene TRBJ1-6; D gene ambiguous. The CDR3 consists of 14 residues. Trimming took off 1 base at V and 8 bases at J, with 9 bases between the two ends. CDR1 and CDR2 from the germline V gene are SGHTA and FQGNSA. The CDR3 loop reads CASSLGVLDSPLHF. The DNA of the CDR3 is TGTGCCAGCAGCTTAGGGGTTCTAGATTCACCCCTCCACTTT.

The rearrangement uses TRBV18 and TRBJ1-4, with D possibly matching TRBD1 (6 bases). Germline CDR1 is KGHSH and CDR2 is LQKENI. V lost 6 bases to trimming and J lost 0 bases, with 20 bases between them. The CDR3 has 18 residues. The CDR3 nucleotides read TGTGCCAGCTCCCCTCGCGTGGGGGGCTCCACAACTAATGAAAAACTGTTTTTT. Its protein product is CASSPRVGGSTTNEKLFF.

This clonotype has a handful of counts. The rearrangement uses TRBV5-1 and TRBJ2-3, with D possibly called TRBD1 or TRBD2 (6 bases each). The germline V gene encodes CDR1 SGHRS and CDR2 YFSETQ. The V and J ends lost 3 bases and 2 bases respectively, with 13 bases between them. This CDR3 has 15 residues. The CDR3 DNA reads TGCGCCAGCAGCTATGGGGGGCTACTCACAGATACGCAGTATTTT. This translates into CASSYGGLLTDTQYF.

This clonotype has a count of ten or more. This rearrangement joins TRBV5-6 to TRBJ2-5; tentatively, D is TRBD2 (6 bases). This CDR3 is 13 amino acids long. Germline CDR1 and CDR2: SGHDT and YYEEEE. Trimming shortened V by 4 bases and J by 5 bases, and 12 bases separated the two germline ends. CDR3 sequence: CASSAPSAETQYF. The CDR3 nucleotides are TGTGCCAGCAGCGCCCCTAGCGCTGAGACCCAGTACTTC. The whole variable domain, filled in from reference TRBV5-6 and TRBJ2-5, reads DAGVTQSPTHLIKTRGQQVTLRCSPKSGHDTVSWYQQALGQGPQFIFQYYEEEERQRGNFPDRFSGHQFPNYSSELNVNALLLGDSALYLCASSAPSAETQYFGPGTRLLVL.

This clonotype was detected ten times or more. As DNA, the CDR3 is TGTGCCAGCAGCAACGGGGCGGGCAATCAGCCCCAGCATTTT. Protein product: CASSNGAGNQPQHF. This chain joins TRBV4-2 and TRBJ1-5; a possible D gene is TRBD1 (5 bases). The V and J ends lost 5 bases and 2 bases respectively, with 10 bases between them. The CDR3 has 14 residues. The germline CDR1 and CDR2 sequences are LGHNA and YNFKEQ.

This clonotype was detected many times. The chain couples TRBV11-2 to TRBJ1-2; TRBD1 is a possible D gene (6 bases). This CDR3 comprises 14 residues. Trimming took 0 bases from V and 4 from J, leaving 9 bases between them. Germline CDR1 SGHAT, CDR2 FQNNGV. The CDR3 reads CASSLDQGSYGYTF. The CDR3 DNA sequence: TGTGCCAGCAGCTTAGATCAGGGGAGCTATGGCTACACCTTC.

DNA of the CDR3: TGTGCCTGGAGGAAAGGGGGGCTAGCGGAAAGCACAGATACGCAGTATTTT. Encoded protein: CAWRKGGLAESTDTQYF. This chain joins TRBV30 and TRBJ2-3, with D maybe TRBD2 (7 bases). V lost 3 bases and J lost 0, with 19 bases in between. The germline V gene encodes CDR1 GTSNPN and CDR2 SVGIG (reference sequence). This CDR3 has 17 residues.

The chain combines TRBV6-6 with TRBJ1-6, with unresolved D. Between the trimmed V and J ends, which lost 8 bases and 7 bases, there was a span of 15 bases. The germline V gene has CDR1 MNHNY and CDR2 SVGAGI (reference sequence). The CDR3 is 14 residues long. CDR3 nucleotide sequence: TGTGCCAGCTCCCCCCCAGAAAGCAATTCACCCCTCCACTTT. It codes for CASSPPESNSPLHF.

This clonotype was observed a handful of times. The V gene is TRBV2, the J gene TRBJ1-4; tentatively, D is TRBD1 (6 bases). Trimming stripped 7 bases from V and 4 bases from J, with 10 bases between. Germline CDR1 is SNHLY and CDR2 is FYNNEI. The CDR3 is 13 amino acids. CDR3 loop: CASKGTNNEKLFF. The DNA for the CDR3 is TGTGCCAGCAAAGGGACAAATAATGAAAAACTGTTTTTT.

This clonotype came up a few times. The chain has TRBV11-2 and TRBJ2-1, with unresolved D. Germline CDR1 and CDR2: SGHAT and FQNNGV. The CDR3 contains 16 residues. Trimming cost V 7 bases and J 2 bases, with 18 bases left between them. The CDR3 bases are TGTGCCAGCACCCCCCCGGGCAGGACGGCCTACAATGAGCAGTTCTTC. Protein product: CASTPPGRTAYNEQFF.

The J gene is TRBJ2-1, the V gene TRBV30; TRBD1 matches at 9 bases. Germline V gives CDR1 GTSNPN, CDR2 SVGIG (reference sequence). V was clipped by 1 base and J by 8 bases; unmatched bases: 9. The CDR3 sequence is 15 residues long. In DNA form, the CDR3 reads TGTGCCTGGAGTGACCGGGACAGGGATTTCGATGAGCAGTTCTTC. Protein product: CAWSDRDRDFDEQFF.

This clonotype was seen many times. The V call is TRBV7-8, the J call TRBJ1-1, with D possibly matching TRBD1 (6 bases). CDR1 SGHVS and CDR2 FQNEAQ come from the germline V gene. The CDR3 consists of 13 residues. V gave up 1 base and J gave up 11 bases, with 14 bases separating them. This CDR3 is CASSLEQGRGAFF. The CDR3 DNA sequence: TGTGCCAGCAGCTTAGAGCAGGGGCGGGGGGCTTTCTTT.

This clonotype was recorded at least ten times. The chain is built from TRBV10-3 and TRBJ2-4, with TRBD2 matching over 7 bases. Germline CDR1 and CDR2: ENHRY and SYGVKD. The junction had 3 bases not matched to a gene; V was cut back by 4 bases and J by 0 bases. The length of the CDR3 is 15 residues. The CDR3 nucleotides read TGTGCCATCAGTGGCGGGGGAGTAGCCAAAAACATTCAGTACTTC. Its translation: CAISGGGVAKNIQYF.

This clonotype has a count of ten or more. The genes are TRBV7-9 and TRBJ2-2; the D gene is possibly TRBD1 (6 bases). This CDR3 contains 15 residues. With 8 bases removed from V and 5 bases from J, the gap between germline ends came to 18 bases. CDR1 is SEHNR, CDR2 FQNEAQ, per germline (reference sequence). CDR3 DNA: TGTGCCAGCTCGGTTCAGGGGCCCGGGACCGGGGAGCTGTTTTTT. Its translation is CASSVQGPGTGELFF.

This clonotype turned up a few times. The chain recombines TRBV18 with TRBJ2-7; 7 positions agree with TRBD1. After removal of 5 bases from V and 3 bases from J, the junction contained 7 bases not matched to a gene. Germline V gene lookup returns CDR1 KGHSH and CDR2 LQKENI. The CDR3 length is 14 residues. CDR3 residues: CASSFRTGGYEQYF. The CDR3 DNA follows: TGTGCCAGCTCATTTAGGACAGGTGGCTACGAGCAGTACTTC.

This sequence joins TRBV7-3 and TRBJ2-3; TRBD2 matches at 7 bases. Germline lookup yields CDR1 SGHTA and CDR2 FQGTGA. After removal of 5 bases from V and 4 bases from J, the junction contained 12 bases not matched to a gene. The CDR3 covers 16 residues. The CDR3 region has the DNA TGTGCCAGCAGCAGCGGGGTTACGGGGGGTGCAGATACGCAGTATTTT. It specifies CASSSGVTGGADTQYF.

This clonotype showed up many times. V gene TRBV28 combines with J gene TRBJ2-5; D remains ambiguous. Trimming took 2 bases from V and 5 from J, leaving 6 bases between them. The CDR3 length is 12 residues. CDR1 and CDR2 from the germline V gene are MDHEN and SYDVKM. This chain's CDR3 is CASSLPHETQYF. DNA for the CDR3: TGTGCCAGCAGTTTACCCCATGAGACCCAGTACTTC.

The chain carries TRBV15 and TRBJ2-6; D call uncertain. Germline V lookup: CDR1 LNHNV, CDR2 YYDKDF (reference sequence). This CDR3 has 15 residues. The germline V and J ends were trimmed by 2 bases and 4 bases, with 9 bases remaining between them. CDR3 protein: CATSRRVPGANVLTF. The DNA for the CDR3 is TGTGCCACCAGCAGAAGGGTCCCCGGGGCCAACGTCCTGACTTTC.

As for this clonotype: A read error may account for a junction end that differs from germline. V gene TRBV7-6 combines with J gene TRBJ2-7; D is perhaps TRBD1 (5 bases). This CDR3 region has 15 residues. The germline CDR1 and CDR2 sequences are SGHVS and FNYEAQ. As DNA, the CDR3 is TGTGCCACCAGCTCCCGGGCAGGGAATTCCTACGAGCAGTACTTC. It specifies CATSSRAGNSYEQYF.

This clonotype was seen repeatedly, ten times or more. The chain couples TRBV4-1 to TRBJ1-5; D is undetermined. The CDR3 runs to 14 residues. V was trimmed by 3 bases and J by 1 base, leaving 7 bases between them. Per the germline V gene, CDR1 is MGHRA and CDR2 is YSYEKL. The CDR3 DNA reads TGCGCCAGCAGCCATTTGGGCAGCAATCAGCCCCAGCATTTT. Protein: CASSHLGSNQPQHF.